The T cell receptor (beta chain) described here comes from a study of cytomegalovirus exposure and HLA in healthy donors. Study at large: Samples from HLA-typed donors yielded about 86 million unique TCRs in an early data release.

Remarks on this clone: Its antigen is currently unknown.

Study-wide findings and caveats: A list of about 160 TCR beta chains associated with cytomegalovirus was given. A later analysis found TCR association rates differed by HLA locus, highest for DRB1 and lowest for HLA-C. Sequencing depth across donors, presence/absence analyses assumed, was roughly uniform.

The CDR3 is 16 residues long. With 3 bases clipped from V and 0 bases from J, the junction kept 7 bases outside the gene matches. Germline CDR1 is LNHDA and CDR2 is SQIVND (reference sequence). PCR was performed using 60 Vbeta and 13 Jbeta primers. The repertoire was sequenced with immunoSEQ multiplex PCR; TCRdb's copy has only in-frame clones and lacks some. The table includes 60,000 to 70,000 clones, roughly 80% detected once. The chain recombines TRBV19 with TRBJ2-7, with TRBD1 matching over 8 bases. Material: PBMCs. This TCR came from a woman aged 30 to 39 in good health and CMV-seronegative. The CDR3 reads CASSIPRGTGSYEQYF. Here the CDR3 DNA reads TGTGCCAGTAGTATTCCGAGGGGGACAGGCTCCTACGAGCAGTACTTC.